These 8 T cell receptor beta chains share one sample of origin, sequenced in a study of blood T cell repertoires in COVID-19. The data were produced by immunoSEQ multiplex PCR, yet TCRdb's version contains in-frame clones alone and is incomplete. This sample has under 250,000 clones, with 65% to 90% found just once. The sample was peripheral blood. These receptors all come from a man between 50 and 59 years old with COVID-19, enrolled during active disease.

This clone was recorded once. This chain uses TRBV7-2 with TRBJ2-5, with a tentative D call TRBD2 (5 bases). Germline CDR1 is SGHTA and CDR2 is FQGNSA. CDR3 length: 15 amino acids. With 1 base removed from V and 4 bases from J, the gap between germline ends came to 13 bases. The DNA for the CDR3 is TGTGCCAGCAGCTTAGGAGGCGGCGGAGGAGAGACCCAGTACTTC. This gives the protein CASSLGGGGGETQYF. Filled out from reference TRBV7-2 and TRBJ2-5, the complete variable domain reads GAGVSQSPSNKVTEKGKDVELRCDPISGHTALYWYRQSLGQGLEFLIYFQGNSAPDKSGLPSDRFSAERTGGSVSTLTIQRTQQEDSAVYLCASSLGGGGGETQYFGPGTRLLVL.

The CDR3 DNA is TGTGCCAGCAGCTTAGGTCGTGGGGACAAGACCCAGTACTTC. The encoded protein is CASSLGRGDKTQYF. This chain connects TRBV7-8 to TRBJ2-5, with D maybe TRBD1 (6 bases). Trimming pared 1 base from V and 6 bases from J, leaving 12 bases between. The V gene's germline CDR1 is SGHVS and CDR2 FQNEAQ. The length of the CDR3 is 14 residues.

For this clone: An end of the junction differs from the germline gene, which may be a read error. The J gene is TRBJ2-5, the V gene TRBV7-7; 12 bases line up with TRBD2. Germline assignment: CDR1 SSHAT and CDR2 FNYEAQ (reference sequence). The CDR3 is made up of 16 amino acids. The CDR3 nucleotides read TGTGCTAGCAGCGCAAGACTAGCGGGGGTACAAGAGACCCAGTACTTC. It is translated as CASSARLAGVQETQYF.

The gene calls are TRBV10-3 and TRBJ1-4; TRBD1 matches at 8 bases. The germline V gene has CDR1 ENHRY and CDR2 SYGVKD. This CDR3 region has 14 residues. The ends lost 8 bases at V and 3 bases at J; junction bases unmatched: 5. In DNA form, the CDR3 reads TGTGCCATCGGCCAGGGGGCGGCTAATGAAAAACTGTTTTTT. This encodes CAIGQGAANEKLFF.

This chain uses TRBV2 with TRBJ2-3, with 11 positions matching TRBD1. The trim removed 7 bases at V and 9 bases at J, leaving 6 bases unmatched. CDR3 length: 13 amino acids. Looked up from germline, CDR1 is SNHLY and CDR2 is FYNNEI. The DNA for the CDR3 is TGTGCCAGCAAGACGGGACAGGGGGGGACGCAGTATTTT. It encodes CASKTGQGGTQYF.

This chain links TRBV6-5 with TRBJ1-2; D is undetermined. The germline V gene has CDR1 MNHEY and CDR2 SVGAGI. The CDR3 runs to 13 residues. V was cut by 6 bases and J by 4 bases, with 12 bases left in between. The CDR3 DNA follows: TGTGCCAGCAGAACCTCGGGGTTCTATGGCTACACCTTC. Translation gives CASRTSGFYGYTF.

The chain links TRBV4-2 to TRBJ1-4, with no clear D. The CDR3 has 18 amino acids. The V gene lost 0 bases and the J gene lost 1 base, with 15 bases spanning the gap. Germline V gives CDR1 LGHNA, CDR2 YNFKEQ. CDR3 nucleotides: TGTGCCAGCAGCCAAGATAAAAGCAGGTTCGAAACTAATGAAAAACTGTTTTTT. Amino acid sequence: CASSQDKSRFETNEKLFF.

The chain has TRBV12-3 or TRBV12-4 and TRBJ1-2; tentative D call: TRBD1 (5 bases). The CDR3 extends over 12 amino acids. V was clipped by 3 bases and J by 11 bases, with 13 bases between them. The CDR3 DNA sequence: TGTGCCAGCAGTTTGCAAGGGGTCGGGTACACCTTC. Translation gives CASSLQGVGYTF.